A selection of T cell receptor beta chains follows, all from one sample in a study of blood T cell repertoires in COVID-19. Repertoires were generated with immunoSEQ multiplex PCR, while TCRdb's copy carries only in-frame clones and drops some. The repertoire holds hundreds of thousands of clones, with around 89% as singletons. Sample: peripheral blood. Receptor source: a woman aged 45-65 years with COVID-19, enrolled during active disease. Each CDR3 is given with its conserved first and last residue. Each record gives: J gene, D gene, V gene, clone size, CDR3 protein, CDR3 DNA. A D gene is named only where the DNA matches it firmly. Expanded clones are given a class, and other clones once, few, many or no size at all.

>TRBJ1-1|-|TRBV7-9|few
CASSRPPGNTEAFF
TGTGCCAGCAGCCGCCCGCCGGGGAACACTGAAGCTTTCTTT
>TRBJ2-7|TRBD1|TRBV19|-
CASSGGTGRGYEQYF
TGTGCCAGTAGTGGCGGGACAGGAAGGGGGTACGAGCAGTACTTC
>TRBJ1-1|TRBD1|TRBV5-8|-
CASSPGQGKTNTEAFF
TGTGCCAGCAGCCCTGGACAGGGGAAGACGAACACTGAAGCTTTCTTT
>TRBJ1-2|TRBD1|TRBV6-2/TRBV6-3|-
CASSPLGTALSYTF
TGTGCCAGCAGTCCCCTCGGGACAGCTCTAAGCTACACCTTC
>TRBJ1-1|-|TRBV19|-
CATPPGGPDTEAFF
TGTGCCACCCCCCCCGGGGGGCCGGACACTGAAGCTTTCTTT
>TRBJ2-7|-|TRBV12-2|many
CASRSPRWLVGRSYEQYF
TGTGCAAGTCGCTCCCCTCGGTGGTTGGTGGGGAGATCCTACGAGCAGTACTTC
>TRBJ1-6|-|TRBV9|-
CASSVEPGSGNSPLHF
TGTGCCAGCAGCGTAGAACCAGGGTCCGGGAATTCACCCCTCCACTTT
>TRBJ1-5|-|TRBV5-5|-
CASGWGGSNQPQHF
TGTGCCAGCGGGTGGGGGGGTAGCAATCAGCCCCAGCATTTT
>TRBJ1-1|-|TRBV6-1|few
CASSETREGTEAFF
TGTGCCAGCAGTGAAACCAGGGAGGGGACTGAAGCTTTCTTT
>TRBJ1-5|-|TRBV7-2|-
CASSSTTGYNQPQHF
TGTGCCAGCAGCTCTACTACAGGGTATAATCAGCCCCAGCATTTT
>TRBJ2-7|-|TRBV10-3|-
CATADKVRTYEQYF
TGTGCGACGGCGGACAAGGTCCGTACCTACGAGCAGTACTTC
>TRBJ2-3|-|TRBV9|-
CASSPFGVYGVIDTDTQYF
TGTGCCAGCAGCCCCTTCGGGGTCTACGGGGTTATCGACACAGATACGCAGTATTTT
>TRBJ2-3|-|TRBV7-3|-
CASSLAASTDTQYF
TGTGCCAGCAGCTTAGCGGCTAGCACAGATACGCAGTATTTT
>TRBJ1-4|-|TRBV19|-
CATGGRWEKLFF
TGTGCCACCGGGGGACGTTGGGAAAAACTGTTTTTT
>TRBJ1-1|-|TRBV10-3|-
CAISESERGAFF
TGTGCCATCAGTGAATCGGAAAGGGGAGCTTTCTTT
>TRBJ2-1|TRBD1|TRBV27|few
CASRVRGSYNEQFF
TGTGCCAGCAGGGTCAGGGGGTCCTACAATGAGCAGTTCTTC
>TRBJ1-1|-|TRBV29-1|-
CSAETAANTEAFF
TGCAGCGCTGAGACAGCCGCGAACACTGAAGCTTTCTTT
>TRBJ1-2|-|TRBV19|-
CASSPGQTYGYTF
TGTGCCAGTAGTCCTGGACAGACCTATGGCTACACCTTC
>TRBJ1-1|TRBD1|TRBV2|-
CASSGTGREAFF
TGTGCCAGCAGTGGGACAGGACGGGAAGCTTTCTTT
>TRBJ1-1|-|TRBV6-5|-
CASSSVNTEAFF
TGTGCCAGCAGTTCTGTCAACACTGAAGCTTTCTTT
>TRBJ2-5|TRBD1|TRBV5-1|-
CASSLGQGASETQYF
TGCGCCAGCAGCTTGGGACAGGGGGCTTCAGAGACCCAGTACTTC
>TRBJ1-1|-|TRBV7-3|-
CASSLNSDRNTEAFF
TGTGCCAGCAGCTTAAACTCGGACAGGAACACTGAAGCTTTCTTT
>TRBJ2-2|TRBD2|TRBV3-1/TRBV3-2|-
CATSAGTRGTGELFF
TGTGCCACCTCGGCCGGGACTAGGGGCACCGGGGAGCTGTTTTTT
>TRBJ1-6|TRBD1|TRBV10-3|-
CAISESRTGRESPLHF
TGTGCCATCAGTGAGTCGCGGACAGGGAGGGAATCACCCCTCCACTTT
>TRBJ2-3|-|TRBV19|-
CASSTRAASTDTQYF
TGTGCCAGTAGTACGCGGGCAGCTAGCACAGATACGCAGTATTTT
>TRBJ2-7|TRBD2|TRBV2|-
CASSDSGGAGEQYF
TGTGCCAGCAGTGATAGCGGGGGGGCTGGTGAGCAGTACTTC
>TRBJ2-7|-|TRBV30|-
CAWSANTRTGEQYF
TGTGCCTGGAGTGCGAATACCAGAACGGGGGAGCAGTACTTC
>TRBJ1-2|TRBD1|TRBV6-5|few
CASRSSGTGEGYTF
TGTGCCAGCAGGAGCTCCGGGACAGGGGAAGGCTACACCTTC
>TRBJ1-2|-|TRBV11-2|-
CASSLEWGRGLHGYTF
TGTGCCAGCAGCTTAGAATGGGGACGGGGGTTACATGGCTACACCTTC